One sample yielded the 27 T cell receptor beta chains listed below, sequenced in a study of blood T cell repertoires in COVID-19. Sequencing was performed with immunoSEQ multiplex PCR; in TCRdb, only in-frame clones are kept and a portion is missing. This sample yields 45,000 or so clones, of which about 90% are seen a single time; approximately 2.1% belongs to the top ten. Sequencing was carried out using peripheral blood. These receptors were obtained from an elderly woman with COVID-19, enrolled during active disease.

The chain couples TRBV11-3 to TRBJ2-5; 7 bases are a match to TRBD1. Losses at the gene ends were 4 bases for V and 5 bases for J; bases not matched to a gene: 10. CDR3 length: 15 residues. Germline V gene sequence: CDR1 SGHNT, CDR2 YENEEA. The chain's CDR3 is CASSSRTGNSETQYF. In nucleotides, the CDR3 is TGTGCCAGCAGCTCCAGGACAGGAAACTCGGAGACCCAGTACTTC. Filled out from reference TRBV11-3 and TRBJ2-5, the complete variable domain reads EAGVVQSPRYKIIEKKQPVAFWCNPISGHNTLYWYLQNLGQGPELLIRYENEEAVDDSQLPKDRFSAERLKGVDSTLKIQPAELGDSAVYLCASSSRTGNSETQYFGPGTRLLVL.

The rearrangement joins TRBV4-1 to TRBJ2-4; 7 bases align to TRBD1. The germline CDR1 and CDR2 sequences are MGHRA and YSYEKL. The length of the CDR3 is 16 residues. V was clipped by 1 base and J by 3 bases; unmatched bases: 6. CDR3 sequence reads: CASSQVRGLGKNIQYF. The CDR3, as DNA: TGCGCCAGCAGCCAAGTCAGGGGGTTGGGCAAAAACATTCAGTACTTC.

This sequence joins TRBV2 and TRBJ2-6; TRBD2 might be the D (5 bases). V was pared by 5 bases and J by 0 bases, with 11 bases between. The CDR3 sequence is 16 residues long. The germline V gene has CDR1 SNHLY and CDR2 FYNNEI. CDR3 in DNA: TGTGCCAGCAGTCCTAAGAGGGTCTCTGGGGCCAACGTCCTGACTTTC. Translation gives CASSPKRVSGANVLTF.

The genes are TRBV7-2 and TRBJ1-1, with TRBD1 as a possible D gene (6 bases). With 5 bases removed from V and 1 base from J, the gap between germline ends came to 14 bases. The CDR3 extends over 15 amino acids. The germline CDR1 and CDR2 sequences are SGHTA and FQGNSA. CDR3 sequence reads: CASSLRDNKNTEAFF. The CDR3 DNA follows: TGTGCCAGCAGCCTACGGGACAACAAGAACACTGAAGCTTTCTTT. Variable domain in full (rest from reference TRBV7-2 and TRBJ1-1): GAGVSQSPSNKVTEKGKDVELRCDPISGHTALYWYRQSLGQGLEFLIYFQGNSAPDKSGLPSDRFSAERTGGSVSTLTIQRTQQEDSAVYLCASSLRDNKNTEAFFGQGTRLTVV.

This chain uses TRBV19 with TRBJ2-7; tentative D call: TRBD2 (5 bases). V lost 1 base and J 1 base, leaving 14 bases between the germline ends. From germline, CDR1 is LNHDA and CDR2 SQIVND (reference sequence). The CDR3 has 16 amino acids. The CDR3 DNA sequence: TGTGCCAGTAGTATAGGACTATCCCCGGGATCCTACGAGCAGTACTTC. Residues: CASSIGLSPGSYEQYF. Full variable domain (missing parts from reference TRBV19 and TRBJ2-7): DGGITQSPKYLFRKEGQNVTLSCEQNLNHDAMYWYRQDPGQGLRLIYYSQIVNDFQKGDIAEGYSVSREKKESFPLTVTSAQKNPTAFYLCASSIGLSPGSYEQYFGPGTRLTVT.

J is TRBJ1-6 and V is TRBV18; no reliable D call. V dropped 6 bases and J dropped 7 bases, with 13 bases sitting between them. The CDR3 spans 14 residues. Germline V CDR1 and CDR2: KGHSH, LQKENI. CDR3 in DNA: TGTGCCAGCTCGAAGGAGGTGGGGAATTCACCCCTCCACTTT. The encoded protein is CASSKEVGNSPLHF.

With regard to this clone: At one end, the junction sequence differs from germline, possibly due to a read error. The rearrangement joins TRBV7-7 to TRBJ2-5, with 9 positions matching TRBD2. This CDR3 contains 16 residues. Per the germline V gene, CDR1 is SSHAT and CDR2 is FNYEAQ (reference sequence). The CDR3 sequence is CASSSQATSGKETQYF. In DNA, the CDR3 is TGTGCTAGCAGCTCTCAAGCGACTAGCGGAAAAGAGACCCAGTACTTC.

Note on this clone: No DNA is shown, since the ends of the CDR3 on it are uncertain; the CDR3 is the one TCRdb lists. The rearrangement links TRBV5-5 to TRBJ1-2; TRBD1, as called in the table, went unchecked against the DNA. The CDR3 comprises 12 residues, both ends counted. Per the germline V gene, CDR1 is SGHKS and CDR2 is YYEKEE (reference sequence). CDR3 residues: CASSVARGSGTF.

V and J are TRBV2 and TRBJ2-2; maybe TRBD1 (5 bases). The CDR3 sequence is 12 residues long. Germline CDR1 is SNHLY and CDR2 is FYNNEI. V was trimmed by 6 bases and J by 5 bases, leaving 7 bases between them. The CDR3 region has the DNA TGTGCCAGCAGACGACAGACCGGGGAGCTGTTTTTT. Its protein is CASRRQTGELFF.

The rearrangement links TRBV5-1 to TRBJ1-4; D is undetermined. This CDR3 contains 15 residues. CDR1 is SGHRS, CDR2 YFSETQ, per germline. With 3 bases removed from V and 4 bases from J, the gap between germline ends came to 13 bases. In DNA form, the CDR3 reads TGCGCCAGCAGCTCGGCAGCGCGGCGTAATGAAAAACTGTTTTTT. Its protein is CASSSAARRNEKLFF.

CDR3 region: CASSRTWSSYEQYF. For the CDR3, the DNA is TGTGCCAGCAGCCGGACATGGAGCTCCTACGAGCAGTACTTC. J is TRBJ2-7 and V is TRBV6-5; D might be TRBD1 (5 bases). Per germline, CDR1 MNHEY and CDR2 SVGAGI. V lost 6 bases and J lost 0, with 12 bases in between. CDR3 length: 14 residues.

The chain uses TRBV2 and TRBJ1-2; D might be TRBD1 (6 bases). Germline V gene data show CDR1 as SNHLY and CDR2 as FYNNEI. The germline V and J ends were trimmed by 6 bases and 8 bases, with 25 bases remaining between them. This CDR3 comprises 16 residues. CDR3 sequence (DNA): TGTGCCAGCAGCTCATATTTCGGCAGAATGACAGGCGGCTACACCTTC. Its protein product is CASSSYFGRMTGGYTF.

The V gene is TRBV6-6, the J gene TRBJ2-3, with D perhaps matching TRBD1 (6 bases). The CDR3 extends over 14 amino acids. Germline V lookup: CDR1 MNHNY, CDR2 SVGAGI (reference sequence). Trimming took 7 bases from V and 5 from J, leaving 16 bases between them. CDR3 sequence (DNA): TGTGCCAGCACCCTACAGGGTCCTCAAGATACGCAGTATTTT. It translates to CASTLQGPQDTQYF.

The J gene is TRBJ2-1, the V gene TRBV5-4; 14 nucleotides match TRBD2. CDR3 size: 15 residues. Per the germline V gene, CDR1 is SGHNT and CDR2 is YYREEE (reference sequence). V was clipped by 4 bases and J by 8 bases; unmatched bases: 5. The DNA of the CDR3 is TGTGCCAGCAGCGAAGGACTAGCGGGAGGCTATGAGCAGTTCTTC. It specifies CASSEGLAGGYEQFF.

The genes are TRBV20-1 and TRBJ1-2; D is unresolved. CDR1 is DFQATT and CDR2 is SNEGSKA in the germline V gene (reference sequence). The CDR3 is made up of 11 amino acids. V lost 3 bases and J 6 bases, leaving 8 bases between the germline ends. Written as DNA, the CDR3 is TGCAGTGCTAGCCACAGAGATGGCTACACCTTC. It codes for CSASHRDGYTF.

The V and J genes are TRBV6-1 and TRBJ1-4; a possible D gene is TRBD1 (6 bases). The V end lost 2 bases, the J end lost 8 bases, and 12 bases lay between the germline ends. This CDR3 is 14 amino acids long. Germline V CDR1 and CDR2: MNHNS, SASEGT. CDR3 sequence reads: CASSENRVGEKLFF. For the CDR3, the DNA is TGTGCCAGCAGTGAAAACAGGGTAGGGGAAAAACTGTTTTTT.

This clone was observed a single time. The J gene is TRBJ1-6, the V gene TRBV19; possible D gene TRBD1, 6 bases. This CDR3 comprises 15 residues. Trimming removed 6 bases at V and 9 bases at J, with 18 bases between. Germline V lookup: CDR1 LNHDA, CDR2 SQIVND (reference sequence). The CDR3 nucleotides read TGTGCCAGTAGGACCTGGGCAGGGGTAGGTTCACCCCTCCACTTT. This gives the protein CASRTWAGVGSPLHF.

This clone was counted between two and nine times. The J gene is TRBJ1-4, the V gene TRBV16; 7 nucleotides agree with TRBD1. The CDR3 consists of 20 residues. The germline CDR1 and CDR2 sequences are KGHSY and FQNENV. The trim removed 0 bases at V and 0 bases at J, leaving 13 bases unmatched. CDR3: CASSQSGAGGRRATNEKLFF. CDR3 nucleotides: TGTGCCAGCAGCCAATCGGGGGCAGGGGGACGTCGGGCAACTAATGAAAAACTGTTTTTT.

This clone has only a few counts. J is TRBJ2-3 and V is TRBV7-2; D uncertain. Trimming took off 1 base at V and 5 bases at J, with 7 bases between the two ends. This CDR3 comprises 13 residues. Germline V lookup: CDR1 SGHTA, CDR2 FQGNSA. As DNA, the CDR3 is TGTGCCAGCAGCTTAGGTCACGGAGATACGCAGTATTTT. Translating it yields CASSLGHGDTQYF.

The V call is TRBV28, the J call TRBJ2-7, with 8 bases aligning to TRBD2. Germline CDR1 reads MDHEN; CDR2 reads SYDVKM. The CDR3 is made up of 14 amino acids. After removal of 7 bases from V and 2 bases from J, the junction contained 7 bases not matched to a gene. The DNA for the CDR3 is TGTGCCAGCACCCAAGCGGGAGCGCCCTACGAGCAGTACTTC. It is translated as CASTQAGAPYEQYF.

This clone has a single count. The chain links TRBV19 to TRBJ1-1, with D tentatively TRBD1 (6 bases). V was shortened by 6 bases and J by 5 bases, with 19 bases between the two germline ends. The CDR3 spans 15 residues. Per the germline V gene, CDR1 is LNHDA and CDR2 is SQIVND (reference sequence). For the CDR3, the DNA is TGTGCCAGTAGGCCCGCCCGGGCAGGGGTTACTGAAGCTTTCTTT. It is translated as CASRPARAGVTEAFF.

The chain couples TRBV11-2 to TRBJ2-1; 10 nucleotides align to TRBD1. The length of the CDR3 is 16 residues. The germline V gene has CDR1 SGHAT and CDR2 FQNNGV. V shed 5 bases and J 4 bases; nucleotides not matched to a gene: 8. The CDR3 protein is CASSPGQGDRYNEQFF. For the CDR3, the DNA is TGTGCCAGCAGCCCAGGACAGGGGGACAGATACAATGAGCAGTTCTTC.

This chain connects TRBV9 to TRBJ2-1, with 9 bases aligning to TRBD2. The CDR3 is 16 residues long. J lost 6 bases, V lost 3 bases, and 10 bases had no gene match. Per the germline V gene, CDR1 is SGDLS and CDR2 is YYNGEE. The CDR3 spells CASSAPGLALSNEQFF. The CDR3 coding sequence is TGTGCCAGCAGCGCTCCGGGACTAGCTCTTTCCAATGAGCAGTTCTTC.

The rearrangement uses TRBV6-5 and TRBJ1-5, with TRBD1 matching over 10 bases. V trimming: 10 bases; J trimming: 1 base; junction bases outside the gene matches: 7. The CDR3 contains 15 residues. Germline loops: CDR1 MNHEY, CDR2 SVGAGI. For the CDR3, the DNA is TGTGCCACCAGGGACAGGGGACGGAGCAATCAGCCCCAGCATTTT. Protein sequence: CATRDRGRSNQPQHF.

This chain joins TRBV27 and TRBJ1-5; D unresolved. The CDR3 totals 15 residues. Trimming removed 1 base at V and 1 base at J, with 8 bases between. The V gene's germline CDR1 is MNHEY and CDR2 SMNVEV (reference sequence). The CDR3 loop is CASSLLRQSNQPQHF. In DNA form, the CDR3 reads TGTGCCAGCAGTTTATTGAGGCAAAGCAATCAGCCCCAGCATTTT.

CDR3 in amino acids: CASSKGGQGKRKGANVLTF. CDR3 DNA sequence: TGTGCCAGCAGCAAAGGGGGACAGGGGAAAAGAAAAGGGGCCAACGTCCTGACTTTC. The gene calls are TRBV21-1 and TRBJ2-6; whether TRBD1, the table's D call, matches the DNA was not checked. TRBV21-1 is assigned pseudogene status. The CDR3 contains 19 residues.

The V and J genes are TRBV7-2 and TRBJ2-5, with 9 bases matching TRBD2. This CDR3 has 18 residues. J was trimmed by 5 bases and V by 1 base; bases with no gene match: 14. Germline CDR1 is SGHTA and CDR2 is FQGNSA. This chain's CDR3 is CASSLVPHGLAGQETQYF. The CDR3 DNA is TGTGCCAGCAGCTTAGTTCCGCATGGGCTAGCGGGACAGGAGACCCAGTACTTC.